The rows below give T cell receptor beta chains drawn from one sample of a study of cytomegalovirus exposure and HLA in healthy donors. Profiled with immunoSEQ multiplex PCR; TCRdb holds only in-frame clones, not every one. Altogether around 200,000 clones are present, 79% being singletons, with the ten largest covering about 1.5%. Sequencing was done on a sample of PBMCs. Receptor source: a woman aged 18-29 years in good health and CMV-seronegative. Both conserved end residues are part of each CDR3. D genes are given only for firm matches. Clone sizes are given selectively: once, few, many, or a class where the clone is expanded.

D gene: -; V gene: TRBV11-2; J gene: TRBJ1-1; clone size: -; CDR3 protein: CASSPTHTENTEAFF; CDR3 DNA: TGTGCCAGCAGCCCTACCCATACAGAGAACACTGAAGCTTTCTTT
D gene: TRBD1; V gene: TRBV29-1; J gene: TRBJ1-3; clone size: few; CDR3 protein: CSVRSYRGTGNTIYF; CDR3 DNA: TGCAGCGTTCGAAGTTACAGGGGAACTGGAAACACCATATATTTT
D gene: -; V gene: TRBV15; J gene: TRBJ1-4; clone size: once; CDR3 protein: CATRRQATNEKLFF; CDR3 DNA: TGTGCCACCAGACGACAGGCAACTAATGAAAAACTGTTTTTT
D gene: -; V gene: TRBV19; J gene: TRBJ1-5; clone size: -; CDR3 protein: CATRGANQPQHF; CDR3 DNA: TGTGCCACCCGCGGGGCAAATCAGCCCCAGCATTTT
D gene: -; V gene: TRBV10-3; J gene: TRBJ1-2; clone size: once; CDR3 protein: CAISNPRGRGYGYTF; CDR3 DNA: TGTGCCATCAGTAACCCTAGAGGCCGAGGCTATGGCTACACCTTC
D gene: -; V gene: TRBV19; J gene: TRBJ1-4; clone size: few; CDR3 protein: CASSPVRGVNEKLFF; CDR3 DNA: TGTGCCAGTAGTCCCGTTCGGGGAGTTAATGAAAAACTGTTTTTT
D gene: TRBD2; V gene: TRBV30; J gene: TRBJ2-7; clone size: once; CDR3 protein: CAWSDRLAGGRGNEQYF; CDR3 DNA: TGTGCCTGGAGTGATAGGCTAGCGGGAGGGAGGGGAAACGAGCAGTACTTC
D gene: -; V gene: TRBV4-1; J gene: TRBJ1-2; clone size: -; CDR3 protein: CASSQDRGDGYTF; CDR3 DNA: TGCGCCAGCAGCCAAGATCGGGGGGATGGCTACACCTTC
D gene: -; V gene: TRBV6-5; J gene: TRBJ1-5; clone size: once; CDR3 protein: CASSRTGERGQPQHF; CDR3 DNA: TGTGCCAGCAGCCGAACCGGTGAACGGGGACAGCCCCAGCATTTT
D gene: TRBD1; V gene: TRBV28; J gene: TRBJ1-1; clone size: few; CDR3 protein: CASSVMDRANTEAFF; CDR3 DNA: TGTGCCAGCAGCGTTATGGACAGGGCGAACACTGAAGCTTTCTTT
D gene: -; V gene: TRBV11-2; J gene: TRBJ2-7; clone size: -; CDR3 protein: CASSLGRIEQYF; CDR3 DNA: TGTGCCAGCAGCTTAGGCAGGATCGAGCAGTACTTC
D gene: -; V gene: TRBV29-1; J gene: TRBJ2-7; clone size: -; CDR3 protein: CSVGDNYEQYF; CDR3 DNA: TGCAGCGTTGGAGACAACTACGAGCAGTACTTC
D gene: -; V gene: TRBV7-9; J gene: TRBJ1-5; clone size: once; CDR3 protein: CASSFEPYYSNQPQHF; CDR3 DNA: TGTGCCAGCAGCTTCGAACCGTACTATAGCAATCAGCCCCAGCATTTT
D gene: -; V gene: TRBV6-1; J gene: TRBJ1-5; clone size: -; CDR3 protein: CASTSTGSNQPQHF; CDR3 DNA: TGTGCCAGCACCTCAACAGGAAGCAATCAGCCCCAGCATTTT
D gene: -; V gene: TRBV6-1; J gene: TRBJ2-7; clone size: -; CDR3 protein: CASSEGTVGYEQYF; CDR3 DNA: TGTGCCAGCAGTGAAGGGACAGTTGGGTACGAGCAGTACTTC
D gene: -; V gene: TRBV5-1; J gene: TRBJ2-5; clone size: -; CDR3 protein: CASSLAKLGLGAETQYF; CDR3 DNA: TGCGCCAGCAGCTTGGCCAAATTGGGACTGGGAGCGGAGACCCAGTACTTC
D gene: TRBD1; V gene: TRBV7-8; J gene: TRBJ2-5; clone size: -; CDR3 protein: CASSLIGQGRETQYF; CDR3 DNA: TGTGCCAGCAGTCTCATCGGACAGGGAAGAGAGACCCAGTACTTC
D gene: -; V gene: TRBV19; J gene: TRBJ1-1; clone size: -; CDR3 protein: CASRQGRNTEAFF; CDR3 DNA: TGTGCCAGTAGACAGGGAAGGAACACTGAAGCTTTCTTT
D gene: TRBD1; V gene: TRBV5-8; J gene: TRBJ2-7; clone size: -; CDR3 protein: CASSNDRGTHEQYF; CDR3 DNA: TGTGCCAGCAGCAACGACAGGGGAACCCACGAGCAGTACTTC
D gene: TRBD2; V gene: TRBV5-1; J gene: TRBJ2-1; clone size: -; CDR3 protein: CASSPASGSLYNEQFF; CDR3 DNA: TGCGCCAGCAGCCCAGCTAGCGGGAGTCTCTACAATGAGCAGTTCTTC
D gene: TRBD2; V gene: TRBV7-6; J gene: TRBJ2-3; clone size: -; CDR3 protein: CASSSGLAGPDTQYF; CDR3 DNA: TGTGCCAGCAGTTCTGGACTAGCGGGACCAGATACGCAGTATTTT
D gene: TRBD1; V gene: TRBV19; J gene: TRBJ1-2; clone size: once; CDR3 protein: CASSIPGQSPYGYTF; CDR3 DNA: TGTGCCAGTAGTATCCCGGGACAGAGCCCTTATGGCTACACCTTC
D gene: TRBD2; V gene: TRBV29-1; J gene: TRBJ2-1; clone size: -; CDR3 protein: CSVWSGALSYNEQFF; CDR3 DNA: TGCAGCGTTTGGAGCGGGGCCCTCTCCTACAATGAGCAGTTCTTC
D gene: -; V gene: TRBV28; J gene: TRBJ1-2; clone size: -; CDR3 protein: CASSYGGAGQHRDYGYTF; CDR3 DNA: TGTGCCAGCAGTTACGGGGGGGCAGGGCAGCATAGGGACTATGGCTACACCTTC